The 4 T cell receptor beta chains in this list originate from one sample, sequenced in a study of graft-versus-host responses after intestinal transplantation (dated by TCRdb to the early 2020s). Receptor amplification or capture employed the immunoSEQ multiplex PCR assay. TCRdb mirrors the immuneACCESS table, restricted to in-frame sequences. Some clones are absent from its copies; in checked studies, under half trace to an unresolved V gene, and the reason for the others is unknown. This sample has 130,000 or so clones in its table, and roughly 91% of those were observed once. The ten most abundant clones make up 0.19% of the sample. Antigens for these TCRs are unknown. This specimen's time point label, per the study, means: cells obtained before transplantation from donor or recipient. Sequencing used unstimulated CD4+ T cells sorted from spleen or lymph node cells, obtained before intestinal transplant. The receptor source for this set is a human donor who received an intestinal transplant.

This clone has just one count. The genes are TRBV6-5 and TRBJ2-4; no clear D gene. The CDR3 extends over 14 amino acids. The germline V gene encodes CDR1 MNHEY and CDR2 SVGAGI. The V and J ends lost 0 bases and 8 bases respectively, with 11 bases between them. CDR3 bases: TGTGCCAGCAGTTACTCCCAGAAAGGCTACATTCAGTACTTC. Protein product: CASSYSQKGYIQYF.

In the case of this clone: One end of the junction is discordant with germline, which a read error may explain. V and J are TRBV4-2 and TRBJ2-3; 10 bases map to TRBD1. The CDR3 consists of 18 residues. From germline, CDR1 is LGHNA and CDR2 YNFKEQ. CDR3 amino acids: CASSQEWSTTGGTGTQYF. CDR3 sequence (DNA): TGTGCCAGCAGCCAAGAATGGAGTACGACAGGGGGCACAGGTACGCAGTATTTT.

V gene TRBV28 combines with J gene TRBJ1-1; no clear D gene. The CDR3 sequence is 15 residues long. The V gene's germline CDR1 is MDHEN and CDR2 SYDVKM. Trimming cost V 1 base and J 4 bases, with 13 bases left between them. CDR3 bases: TGTGCCAGCAGTTTATCTTATGGACTTGTCACTGAAGCTTTCTTT. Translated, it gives CASSLSYGLVTEAFF.

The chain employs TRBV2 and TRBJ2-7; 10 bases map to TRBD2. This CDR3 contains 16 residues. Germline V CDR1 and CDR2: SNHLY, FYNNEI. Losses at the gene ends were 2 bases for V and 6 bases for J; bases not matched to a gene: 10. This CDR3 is CASSESRASGSSEQYF. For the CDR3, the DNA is TGTGCCAGCAGTGAATCTAGGGCTAGCGGGAGTAGCGAGCAGTACTTC. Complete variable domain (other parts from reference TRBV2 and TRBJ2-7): EPEVTQTPSHQVTQMGQEVILRCVPISNHLYFYWYRQILGQKVEFLVSFYNNEISEKSEIFDDQFSVERPDGSNFTLKIRSTKLEDSAMYFCASSESRASGSSEQYFGPGTRLTVT.